The 6 T cell receptor beta chains in this list originate from one sample, sequenced in a study of T cells in Graves' hyperthyroidism and ophthalmopathy (dated by TCRdb to between 2019 and 2020). The library was obtained by multiplex PCR. Sequencing relied on an Illumina HiSeq 2000. The TCR beta CDR3 regions were amplified from RNA transcripts. The TCR CDR3 was subjected to a first round of RT-PCR using the HTBI primer set and the Qiagen OneStep RT-PCR kit. TCRdb redid the processing of the public reads, applying fastp at Q25 and MiXCR, and retained in-frame beta chains. Rows are unified per CDR3 protein, each entry keeping the most common DNA and genes. Present in this sample are a few hundred thousand distinct CDR3 sequences, approximately 15% of which were seen just once. Under 8% of the sample is in the top ten clones. Specimen: blood. The receptors here all came from a young woman with Graves' hyperthyroidism.

Ten or more counts support this clonotype. In DNA form, the CDR3 reads TGTGCCAGCAGCGCTGACCTCGGACTAGTCGGGGGAGAGCAGTACTTC. This codes for CASSADLGLVGGEQYF. This chain joins TRBV7-9 and TRBJ2-7; 7 nucleotides match TRBD2. The CDR3 runs to 16 residues. Germline loops: CDR1 SEHNR, CDR2 FQNEAQ (reference sequence). Losses at the gene ends were 5 bases for V and 7 bases for J; bases not matched to a gene: 17.

This clonotype appeared once. Being one base from a much bigger clone, this may be a read error. The chain carries TRBV20-1 and TRBJ2-3; D perhaps matches TRBD1 (5 bases). The CDR3 consists of 14 residues. The germline V gene encodes CDR1 DFQATT and CDR2 SNEGSKA (reference sequence). The DNA of the CDR3 is TGCAGTGCTTCCATGGCAGGTAGCACAGGTACGCAGTATTTT. Its translation is CSASMAGSTGTQYF.

This clonotype has a handful of counts. The rearrangement joins TRBV4-1 to TRBJ1-4; maybe TRBD1 (5 bases). This CDR3 region has 16 residues. Germline V gene data show CDR1 as MGHRA and CDR2 as YSYEKL. Trimming removed 4 bases from V and 2 bases from J, with 14 bases in between. The CDR3 coding sequence is TGCGCCAGCAGCCCCAGGGTCGGGGGGACTAATGAAAAACTGTTTTTT. Amino acid sequence: CASSPRVGGTNEKLFF.

With respect to this clonotype: With a much larger clone just one base away, this may be a read error. The rearrangement joins TRBV27 to TRBJ2-1; D gene unclear. The CDR3 is 11 residues long. Looked up from germline, CDR1 is MNHEY and CDR2 is SMNVEV (reference sequence). The CDR3 DNA is TGTGCCTGCAGTTCGTCGAGTGAGCAGTTCTTC. It codes for CACSSSSEQFF.

The genes are TRBV18 and TRBJ2-3; TRBD1 matches at 10 bases. Germline V gene data show CDR1 as KGHSH and CDR2 as LQKENI. Germline trimming cut 8 bases from V and 8 bases from J; bases unmatched to any gene: 10. This CDR3 is 14 amino acids long. The CDR3 coding sequence is TGTGCCAGCGCCCCGGGACAGGGGATAGGTACGCAGTATTTT. Protein sequence: CASAPGQGIGTQYF.

This chain connects TRBV12-3 or TRBV12-4 to TRBJ2-2; no clear D gene. The V and J ends lost 3 bases and 1 base respectively, with 9 bases between them. The CDR3 sequence is 15 residues long. CDR3 sequence (DNA): TGTGCCAGCAGTTTCAATATAGGGAACACCGGGGAGCTGTTTTTT. This codes for CASSFNIGNTGELFF.